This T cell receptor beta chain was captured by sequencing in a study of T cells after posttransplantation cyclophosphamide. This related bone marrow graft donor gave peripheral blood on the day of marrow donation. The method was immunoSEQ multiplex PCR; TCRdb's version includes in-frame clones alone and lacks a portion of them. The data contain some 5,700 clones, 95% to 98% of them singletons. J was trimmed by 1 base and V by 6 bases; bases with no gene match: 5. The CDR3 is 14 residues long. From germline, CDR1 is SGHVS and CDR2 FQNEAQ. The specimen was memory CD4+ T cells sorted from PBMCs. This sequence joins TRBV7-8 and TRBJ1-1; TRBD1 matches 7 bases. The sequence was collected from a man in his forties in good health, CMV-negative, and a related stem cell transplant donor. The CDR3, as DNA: TGTGCCAGCAGACCAGGGACAGAGAACACTGAAGCTTTCTTT. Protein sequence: CASRPGTENTEAFF.